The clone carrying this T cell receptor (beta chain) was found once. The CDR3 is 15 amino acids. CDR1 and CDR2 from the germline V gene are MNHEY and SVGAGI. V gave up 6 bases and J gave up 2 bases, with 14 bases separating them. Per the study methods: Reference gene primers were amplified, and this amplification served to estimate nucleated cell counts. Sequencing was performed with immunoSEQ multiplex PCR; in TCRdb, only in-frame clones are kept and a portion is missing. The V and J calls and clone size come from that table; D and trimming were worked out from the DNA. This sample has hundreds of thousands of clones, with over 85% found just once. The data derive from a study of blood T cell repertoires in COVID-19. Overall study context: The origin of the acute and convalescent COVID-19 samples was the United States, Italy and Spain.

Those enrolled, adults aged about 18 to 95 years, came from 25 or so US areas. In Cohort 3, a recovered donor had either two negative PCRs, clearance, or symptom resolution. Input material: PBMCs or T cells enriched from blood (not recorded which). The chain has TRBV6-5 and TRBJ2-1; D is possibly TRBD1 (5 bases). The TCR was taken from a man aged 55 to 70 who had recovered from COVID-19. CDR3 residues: CASRATESPYNEQFF. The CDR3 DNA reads TGTGCCAGCAGGGCGACAGAGAGTCCCTACAATGAGCAGTTCTTC.